The entry below describes one T cell receptor beta chain. The antigen it binds to is not known. Nothing much larger sits one base from this clone, and base qualities are not available. Healthy HIV-negative adults with no recently reported acute infections or vaccinations were included as donors. Every donor was a Caucasian adult residing in Nashville, Tennessee, USA. CD4+ T cells were enriched through magnetic negative selection, after which naive cells were positively selected on CD45RA and the remaining negative fraction served as the memory subset. After blood collection by leukapheresis, PBMCs were isolated using Ficoll-Histopaque density gradient centrifugation and then cryopreserved in the vapor phase of liquid nitrogen. Analytical flow cytometry was used to check the purity and quantity of every magnetically sorted T cell population. Genomic DNA was isolated from each sorted fraction and quantified by UV absorbance on a Nanodrop 2000c.

The data derive from a study of shared clonotypes between healthy human individuals (dated by TCRdb to the early 2020s). Background on the whole study: A couple of women and a few men aged 18 to 49 years were included in the cohort. For each donor, three plates each were used for CD4 naive and CD4 memory, two plates were used for CD8 naive, and one plate was used for CD8 memory. Blood TCR repertoires of a handful of healthy adults were deeply sequenced to estimate repertoire size and the extent of clonotype sharing between individuals. To increase sequencing depth and limit assay-specific biases, different laboratories used diverse techniques to prepare libraries and sequence TCR repertoires. Per donor, leukapheresis produced somewhere between about 0.94 and 9 billion PBMCs.

Using the deep immunoSEQ assay, multiplex PCR amplified TCR CDR3 regions from genomic DNA. For each cell subset, the extracted genomic DNA was distributed evenly across all wells of several immunoSEQ 96-well plates, and each plate served as one replicate. For sorted subsets, around 0.2 ug genomic DNA, equal to tens of thousands of T cell genomes, was loaded into each replicate PCR. Purified libraries were quantified with a Qubit 3.0 fluorometer, sized on a Bioanalyzer 2100, and re-quantified with the KAPA Library Quantification kit. Every immunoSEQ 96-well plate was sequenced on a separate single-read 150-cycle Illumina NextSeq 550 flow cell. The study's own analysis went as follows. The immunoSEQ output contained only junctional sequences without quality scores, so filtering could not match that applied to full-length reads. Sequences were annotated with PyIR, a Python wrapper for IgBLAST v1.9, using IMGT germline references to assign V/J genes and CDR3. Reads were removed for weak V/J assignments (E-value above 1e-6), missing CDR3, stop codons, out-of-frame junctions, or ambiguous translated residues. V3J clonotypes were defined as sequences sharing an identical inferred V gene, J gene, and CDR3 amino acid sequence. Percentage overlap between repertoires was calculated by dividing the number of shared unique clonotypes by the size of the smaller repertoire. Repertoire richness was assessed with RTK rarefaction, the Chao1 estimator, and Recon v2.1 estimates of unobserved clonotypes. OLGA was used to compute generation probabilities for all TCRbeta clonotypes that the gDNA method yielded from several donors. TCRdb mirrors the immuneACCESS table, restricted to in-frame sequences. Some clones are absent from its copies; in checked studies, under half trace to an unresolved V gene, and the reason for the others is unknown. V and J calls and clone size are given by that table; D and trimming were obtained from the DNA. The sample table contains roughly 530,000 clones; only one count was recorded for 90% to 97% of them. 0.06% of the sample belongs to the ten largest clones.

According to the germline V gene, CDR1 reads MDHEN and CDR2 reads SYDVKM. Trimming costs V 5 bases and J 0 bases, and their ends lie 11 bases apart. Including the terminal cysteine and phenylalanine, the CDR3 comprises 15 residues. Only the CDR3 region is kept as DNA, spanning 45 bases read in frame from base 1. The paper as a whole reports these results and caveats: Pairwise subsampling led to the expectation that sequencing depth would affect the degree of clonotype sharing among donors. Higher generation probabilities were observed for clonotypes shared by all four sorted-subset donors than for non-shared clonotypes. Incomplete sequencing was indicated by rarefaction of sorted-subset datasets, despite the large sequencing depth. Naive subsets generally had larger estimated clonotype richness than memory subsets did. Only blood was sampled, and tissue TCR repertoires likely differ from those in blood. The small number of donors limited the genetic and exposure-history diversity represented. Across several donors, 5% to 6% of naive CD4, approximately 3.6% of naive CD8, roughly 2.2% of memory CD4, and roughly 0.4% of memory CD8 clonotypes were shared.

The rearranged chain carries TRBV28 and TRBJ1-3, with the D gene not confidently named. Sequencing input: naive CD4+ T cells sorted from blood. The cell subset or site label on this specimen signifies: CD45RA+ positively selected. This clonotype originated in a woman aged 25-40 years in good health. The DNA sequence is given as TGTGCCAGCAGTAGCCCCGGGTACTCTGGAAACACCATATATTTT. Translated, it reads CASSSPGYSGNTIYF.